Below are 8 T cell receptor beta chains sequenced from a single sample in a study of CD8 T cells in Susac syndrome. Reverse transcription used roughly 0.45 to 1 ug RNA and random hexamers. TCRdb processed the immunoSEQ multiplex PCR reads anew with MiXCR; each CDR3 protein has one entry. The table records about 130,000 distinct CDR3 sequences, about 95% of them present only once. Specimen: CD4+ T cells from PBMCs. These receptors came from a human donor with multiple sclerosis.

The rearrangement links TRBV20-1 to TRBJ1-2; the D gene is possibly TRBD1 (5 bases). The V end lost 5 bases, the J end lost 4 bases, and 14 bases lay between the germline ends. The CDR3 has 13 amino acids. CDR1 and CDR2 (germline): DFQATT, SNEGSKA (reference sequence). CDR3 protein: CSAGTTGVYGYTF. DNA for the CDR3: TGCAGTGCTGGAACAACAGGTGTCTATGGCTACACCTTC.

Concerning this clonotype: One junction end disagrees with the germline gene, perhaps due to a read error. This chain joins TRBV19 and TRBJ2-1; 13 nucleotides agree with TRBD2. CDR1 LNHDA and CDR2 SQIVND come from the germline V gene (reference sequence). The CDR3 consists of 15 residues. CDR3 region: CASSMGLAGHNGQFF. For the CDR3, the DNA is TGTGCCAGTAGTATGGGACTAGCGGGGCACAATGGGCAGTTCTTC.

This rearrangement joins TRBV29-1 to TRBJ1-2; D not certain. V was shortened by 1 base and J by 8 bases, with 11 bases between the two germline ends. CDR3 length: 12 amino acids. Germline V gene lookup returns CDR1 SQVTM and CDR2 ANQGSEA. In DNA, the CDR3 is TGCAGCGTTGAAGGAGGCCTTGGGGGCTACACCTTC. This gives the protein CSVEGGLGGYTF.

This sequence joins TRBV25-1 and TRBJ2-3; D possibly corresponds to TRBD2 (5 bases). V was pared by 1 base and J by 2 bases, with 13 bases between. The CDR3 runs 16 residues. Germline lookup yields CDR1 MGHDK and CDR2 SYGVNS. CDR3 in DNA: TGTGCCAGCAGTGAATTATCGGGATTGCCCACAGATACGCAGTATTTT. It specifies CASSELSGLPTDTQYF.

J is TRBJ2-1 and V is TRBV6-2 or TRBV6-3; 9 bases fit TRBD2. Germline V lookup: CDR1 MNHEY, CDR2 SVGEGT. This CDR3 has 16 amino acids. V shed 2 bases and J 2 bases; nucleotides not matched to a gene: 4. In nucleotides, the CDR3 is TGTGCCAGCAGTTACGCGCGGGGGGGGCCCTACAATGAGCAGTTCTTC. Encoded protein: CASSYARGGPYNEQFF.

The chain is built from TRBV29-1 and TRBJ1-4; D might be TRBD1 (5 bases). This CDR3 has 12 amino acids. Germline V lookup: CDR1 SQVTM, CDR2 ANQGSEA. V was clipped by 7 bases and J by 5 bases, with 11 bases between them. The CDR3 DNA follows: TGCAGCGCATGGGGGACCAATGAAAAACTGTTTTTT. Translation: CSAWGTNEKLFF.

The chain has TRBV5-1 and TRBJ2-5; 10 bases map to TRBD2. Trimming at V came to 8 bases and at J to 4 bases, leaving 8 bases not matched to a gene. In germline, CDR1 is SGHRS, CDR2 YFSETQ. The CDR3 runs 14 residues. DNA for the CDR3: TGCGCCAGTACTAGCGGGACCTCAGGAGAGACCCAGTACTTC. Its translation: CASTSGTSGETQYF.

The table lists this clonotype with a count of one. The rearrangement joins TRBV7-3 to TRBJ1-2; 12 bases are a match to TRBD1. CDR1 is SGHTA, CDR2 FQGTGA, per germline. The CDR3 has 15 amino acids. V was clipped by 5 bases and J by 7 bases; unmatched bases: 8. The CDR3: CASSPLGQGAGGYTF. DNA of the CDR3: TGTGCCAGCAGCCCTCTGGGACAGGGGGCGGGTGGCTACACCTTC.